The clone carrying this TCR beta chain was detected many times. This specimen belongs to a study of T cells after yellow fever vaccination. About the research overall: When fractions had low cell numbers, they were prepared with SMART-Seq v4 Ultra Low Input.

5'RACE template switching produced TCR cDNA carrying a universal primer site and UMIs. TCRdb reprocessed the 5' RACE reads with MiXCR, giving one entry per CDR3 protein. The table records 300,000 or so distinct CDR3 sequences, around 4.1% of them present only once. The V and J ends lost 2 bases and 9 bases respectively, with 10 bases between them. The CDR3 contains 13 residues. CDR1 and CDR2 (germline): SGHAT, FQNNGV. The genes are TRBV11-2 and TRBJ2-2; D could derive from TRBD1 or TRBD2 (5 bases each). This specimen consisted of PBMCs, obtained 5 days after the yellow fever booster vaccination. The sequence derives from a man aged 18 to 35 who received the YFV17D yellow fever vaccine. CDR3 in amino acids: CASSLLGTRELFF. As DNA, the CDR3 is TGTGCCAGCAGCTTATTGGGGACCAGGGAGCTGTTTTTT.